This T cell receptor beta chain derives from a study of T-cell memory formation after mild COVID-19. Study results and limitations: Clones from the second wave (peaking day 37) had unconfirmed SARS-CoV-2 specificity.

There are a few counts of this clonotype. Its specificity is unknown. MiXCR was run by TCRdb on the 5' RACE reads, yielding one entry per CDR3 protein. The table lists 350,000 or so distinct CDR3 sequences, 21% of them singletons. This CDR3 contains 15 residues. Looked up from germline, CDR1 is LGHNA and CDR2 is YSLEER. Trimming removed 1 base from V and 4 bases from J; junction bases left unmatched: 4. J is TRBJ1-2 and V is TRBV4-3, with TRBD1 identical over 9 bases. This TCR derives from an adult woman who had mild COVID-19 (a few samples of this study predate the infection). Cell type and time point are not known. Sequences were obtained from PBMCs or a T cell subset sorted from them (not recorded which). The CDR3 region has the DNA TGCGCCAGCAGCCAAGGGACAGGGGTGGGCTATGGCTACACCTTC. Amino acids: CASSQGTGVGYGYTF.